This TCR beta chain was obtained from a study of cytomegalovirus exposure and HLA in healthy donors (dated by TCRdb to between 2016 and 2019). Looking at the study overall: An earlier analysis of approximately 600 of the donors reported about 250 Gb of sequence data and 117 million unique TCR beta sequences from 150 million to 200 million T cells. Among some 400 genotyped donors of the cohort, an average of approximately 240,000 unique TCR beta nucleotide sequences was sequenced per donor, of which roughly 17% were non-productive. To decide whether each TCR beta V gene segment behaved as functional or pseudogenic, an earlier analysis of approximately 620 of the donors relied on high-throughput TCR beta sequencing. Donor age, sex, ethnicity and CMV serostatus were compiled together with the repertoire data. High-throughput TCR immunosequencing, statistical association of individual TCRs with disease status, and machine learning were combined to predict cytomegalovirus infection status. Typing coverage differed by locus: A, B, C, DRB1 and DQB1 were typed in roughly 629-630 donors, DQA1 in about 550, DPA1 in over 600, and DPB1 in 472. A later analysis re-analyzed previously published TCR beta repertoires from hundreds of donors and added high-resolution HLA genotyping to study TCR occurrence patterns. An early release covering about 600 HLA-typed donors comprised 250 to 350 gigabases of sequencing data and some 79 million unique TCR sequences. In a later genetic analysis, genome-wide SNP genotypes for 398 of the 666 donors were used, and that subset was treated as a discovery cohort. Along with the approximately 700-subject first cohort, a separate validation cohort of over a hundred different subjects was used. The study aimed to test whether cataloging public T cell receptors could reveal signatures of past pathogen exposure. Using immunosequencing, the study profiled T cell repertoires from about 610 subjects and related those repertoires to cytomegalovirus serostatus. All discovery cohort repertoires had been generated on a single sequencing platform. HLA typing included class I and class II loci at four-digit resolution. Rather than using new phenotypic data, the later analysis identified candidate immune exposures from TCR beta sequences and from how often those sequences occurred across donors. Of the 300 to 500 genotyped donors, over 80% were placed in the genetic ancestry cluster associated with self-reported Caucasian donors. Five DR-DQ haplotypes were handled as single units for association and clustering, since linkage in the cohort was strong. The full study reports these points: CMV serostatus was the only immune exposure information available for the cohort. Because the 87-base-pair reads could not distinguish some IMGT-functional V segments, including TRBV6-2 and TRBV6-3, those segments were excluded. When HLA alleles, especially DR and DQ, strongly co-occurred, TCR associations were difficult to assign to individual alleles. Compared with equally common non-associated chains, HLA-associated TCR beta chains in a later analysis were more clonally expanded and had lower generation probabilities. In a later genetic analysis, a missense DCLRE1C variant was associated with V-gene and J-gene trimming of TCR beta chains, and the association was replicated in an independent cohort. In vitro tests confirmed that a few of the cytomegalovirus-associated TCR beta chains recognize cytomegalovirus antigens. In this cohort, only TCR beta chains were sequenced, and detectable features were limited by the absence of alpha or paired-chain data. According to a later analysis, parvovirus B19, influenza, CMV and Epstein-Barr virus appeared linked to several top co-occurrence clusters. An earlier analysis of around 540 of the donors showed that most TCR beta V segments appeared in productive rearrangements either about 90% or about 30% of the time, which broadly matched IMGT annotations. Most TCR sequences were observed very rarely across donors, whereas some public TCRs were present in many individuals. In the study, approximately 150 TCR beta chains were listed as associated with cytomegalovirus. In a later analysis, TCR association rates were found to vary across HLA loci, with the most associated TCRs seen for DRB1 alleles and the fewest for HLA-C alleles. In a later analysis, most CMV-associated TCR beta chains were found to appear HLA-restricted, with HLA associations seemingly driven largely by CMV exposure. Linkage disequilibrium might explain the correlated functional status among segregating V segments, but an unknown experimental factor could not be excluded. Roughly uniform sequencing depth across donors was assumed in presence/absence analyses, although this assumption may not hold. Because some donors lacked HLA typing at each locus, the association tests relied only on the typed subset. According to a later genetic analysis, donors in an Asian-associated ancestry cluster had fewer N-insertions in productive TCRs than the approximately 610-donor mean. A further reported finding was that TCR beta sequences accurately predicted the HLA-A and HLA-B alleles for most subjects in the first cohort. In a later analysis, 16,951 TCR beta sequences were associated with specific HLA alleles at a false discovery rate of 0.05. Cytomegalovirus status was reported to be diagnosed by the classifier with high specificity and sensitivity in both the original and validation cohorts. The earlier analysis of nearly 600 of the donors excluded roughly 17 rarely observed V segments, including chromosome 9 orphons, because counts were too low. According to the authors, the approach could potentially be generalized to other disease states and immunological phenotypes. A cluster of highly shared sequence variants was judged likely to represent a technical artifact of the sequencing pipeline.

The library was built by means of the immunoSEQ multiplex PCR assay. For the multiplex PCR, a mixture combining 60 forward primers for TCR Vbeta segments and 13 reverse primers for TCR Jbeta segments was used. Amplification of the CDR3 region of rearranged TCR beta genes was performed with a multiplex PCR assay on genomic DNA. The Illumina HiSeq System was used to sequence the amplified TCR beta libraries as 87-base-pair reads. On the authors' methods: Across the 670 or so repertoires, a later analysis counted some 80 million unique TCR beta chains, roughly 11 million of which were shared by at least two donors. A nearest-neighbor algorithm error-corrected the raw reads and collapsed the reads into unique sequences, merging closely related sequences to remove PCR and sequencing errors. V, D and J gene segments were assigned by aligning CDR3 sequences to IMGT reference sequences. For a sequence to be retained, a match of at least six nucleotides to both a V gene segment and a J gene segment was required. Rearrangements were classified as productive when the CDR3 lacked stop codons and remained in frame with V and J, and all other rearrangements were classified as non-productive. CDR3 was defined by IMGT convention, running from the second conserved V-encoded cysteine to the conserved J-encoded phenylalanine. Sequences without an unambiguous match to a single V gene segment were excluded from the earlier analysis of a few hundred of the donors. An earlier analysis of almost 600 of the donors classified V segments as functional when productive rearrangements were above 56.7% and as segregating when the standard deviation between donors was above 5%. A statistical classification framework was built to diagnose cytomegalovirus status from the catalog of TCR beta chain sequences. In a later analysis, V and J genes were assigned by comparing TCR nucleotide sequences against IMGT/GENE-DB human TR gene sequences. The TCRdist pipeline was used in a later analysis to assign CDR3 sequences and most-parsimonious VDJ recombination scenarios. A later analysis defined each TCR beta chain by its CDR3 amino acid sequence plus V-gene family, and excluded reads lacking a unique V-gene family. In a later analysis, 450 to 600 highly shared, low-generation-probability nucleotide sequences were removed to address suspected cross-contamination and a sequencing artifact. A later analysis calculated a clonal expansion index for each public chain from normalized within-repertoire ranks of inferred template counts. Generation probabilities in a later analysis came from a VDJ recombination model fitted to out-of-frame rearrangements, and those results were checked against IGoR. A later analysis scored TCR-TCR, TCR-HLA and TCR-CMV co-occurrence with hypergeometric tests, applying a repertoire-size bias correction to TCR pairs. A later analysis estimated false discovery rates by permuting HLA or CMV assignments 20 times. In a later analysis, co-occurring TCRs were grouped with DBSCAN, and TCRdist sequence similarity was added when clustering was performed within HLA-allele-positive subsets. Co-occurrence clustering excluded repertoires with fewer than 30,000 or more than 120,000 public chains, plus five with anomalous nucleotide sharing. The clones in this table, taken by TCRdb from immuneACCESS, are in-frame only. Not every clone is retained; where verified, under half of the shortfall comes from an unresolved V gene, and the cause of the rest is unknown. Clone size and V and J calls were adopted from that table, with D and trimming inferred from the DNA. The sample table lists around 150,000 clones, approximately 77% of them with a count of one. The ten biggest clones cover 2.2% of the sample.

The junction shows trimming of 0 bases on V and 2 bases on J, and the gene matches do not reach 6 bases of it. CDR1 and CDR2 were assigned from the germline V gene as SGDLS and YYNGEE. From the cysteine through the phenylalanine, the CDR3 covers 16 amino acids. Left in the record is the CDR3 DNA by itself, 48 bases read in frame from the first base. The cohort consisted of 600 or so healthy bone marrow donors. At the time of sampling, all cohort members were nominally healthy, though unrecorded immune exposures were likely present. The donor was CMV seropositive and belonged to the group of 250 to 350 seropositive cohort members. A peripheral blood sample was collected from each donor, and TCR beta sequencing was performed on peripheral blood mononuclear cells. The Qiagen DNeasy Blood Extraction Kit was used to extract genomic DNA from the blood cell samples. Concerning this clone: The specificity of this receptor is unknown. There are no base qualities to consult, and no much larger clone falls within one base.

Material: PBMCs. The rearranged chain carries TRBV9 and TRBJ2-5; TRBD1 agrees with 8 junctional bases. The TCR comes from a man aged 45-65 years in good health and CMV-seropositive. The CDR3 here reads CASSVGDRGPQETQYF. The nucleotide sequence is TGTGCCAGCAGCGTAGGTGACAGGGGCCCTCAAGAGACCCAGTACTTC. The full variable domain, completed from the reference TRBV9 and TRBJ2-5 proteins outside the CDR3, reads DSGVTQTPKHLITATGQRVTLRCSPRSGDLSVYWYQQSLDQGLQFLIQYYNGEERAKGNILERFSAQQFPDLHSELNLSSLELGDSALYFCASSVGDRGPQETQYFGPGTRLLVL.